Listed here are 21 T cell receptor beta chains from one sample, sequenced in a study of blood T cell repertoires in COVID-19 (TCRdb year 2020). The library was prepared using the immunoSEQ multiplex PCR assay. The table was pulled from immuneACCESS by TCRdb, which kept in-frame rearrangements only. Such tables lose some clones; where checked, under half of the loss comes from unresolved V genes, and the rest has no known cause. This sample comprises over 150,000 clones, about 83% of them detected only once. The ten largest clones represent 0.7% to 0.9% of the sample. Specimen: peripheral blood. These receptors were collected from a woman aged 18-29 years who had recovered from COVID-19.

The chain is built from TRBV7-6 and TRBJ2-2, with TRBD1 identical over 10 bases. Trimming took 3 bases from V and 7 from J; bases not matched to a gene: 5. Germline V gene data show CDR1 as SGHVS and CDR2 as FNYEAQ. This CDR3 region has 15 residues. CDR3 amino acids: CASSLTGGAGGELFF. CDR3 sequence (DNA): TGTGCCAGCAGCTTGACAGGGGGCGCGGGCGGGGAGCTGTTTTTT.

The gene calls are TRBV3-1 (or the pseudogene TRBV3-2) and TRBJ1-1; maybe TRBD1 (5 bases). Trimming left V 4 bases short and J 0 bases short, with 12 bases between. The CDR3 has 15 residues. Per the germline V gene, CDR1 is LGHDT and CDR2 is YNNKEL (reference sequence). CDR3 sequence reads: CASSPKLTVNTEAFF. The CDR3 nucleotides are TGTGCCAGCAGCCCTAAACTGACAGTGAACACTGAAGCTTTCTTT.

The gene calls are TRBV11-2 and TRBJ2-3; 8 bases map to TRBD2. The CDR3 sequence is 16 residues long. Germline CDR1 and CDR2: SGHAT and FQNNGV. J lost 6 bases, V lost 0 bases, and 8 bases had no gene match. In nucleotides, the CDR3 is TGTGCCAGCAGCTTAGATACGGGGGGGAGGTGGGATACGCAGTATTTT. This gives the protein CASSLDTGGRWDTQYF.

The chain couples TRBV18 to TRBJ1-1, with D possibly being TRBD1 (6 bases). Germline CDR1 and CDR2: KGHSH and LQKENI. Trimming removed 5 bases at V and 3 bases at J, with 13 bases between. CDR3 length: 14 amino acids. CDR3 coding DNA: TGTGCCAGCTCAGCCAGGGGAGTCGACACTGAAGCTTTCTTT. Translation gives CASSARGVDTEAFF.

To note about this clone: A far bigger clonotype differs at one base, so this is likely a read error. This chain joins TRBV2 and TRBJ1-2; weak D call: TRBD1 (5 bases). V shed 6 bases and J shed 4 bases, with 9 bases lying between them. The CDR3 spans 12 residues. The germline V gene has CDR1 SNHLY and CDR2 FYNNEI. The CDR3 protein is CASSFDSYGYTF. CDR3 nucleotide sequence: TGTGCCAGCAGCTTCGACAGCTATGGCTACACCTTC.

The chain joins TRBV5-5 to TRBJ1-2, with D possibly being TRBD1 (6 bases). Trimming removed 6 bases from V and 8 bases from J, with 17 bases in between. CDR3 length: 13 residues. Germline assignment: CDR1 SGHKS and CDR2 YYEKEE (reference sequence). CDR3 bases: TGTGCCAGCACCCCCGGGGGGGCCTGGGGCTACACCTTC. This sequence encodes CASTPGGAWGYTF.

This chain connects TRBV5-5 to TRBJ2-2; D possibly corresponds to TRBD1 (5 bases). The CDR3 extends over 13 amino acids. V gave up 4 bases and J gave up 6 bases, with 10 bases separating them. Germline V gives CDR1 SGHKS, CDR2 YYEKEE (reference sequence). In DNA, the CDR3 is TGTGCCAGCAGCCAGGGTGGGGCCGGGGAGCTGTTTTTT. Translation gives CASSQGGAGELFF.

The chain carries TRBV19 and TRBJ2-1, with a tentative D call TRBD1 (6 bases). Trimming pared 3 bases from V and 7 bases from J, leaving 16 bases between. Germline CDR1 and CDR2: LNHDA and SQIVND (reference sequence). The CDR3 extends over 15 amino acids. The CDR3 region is CASSITGTSFNEQFF. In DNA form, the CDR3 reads TGTGCCAGTAGTATCACCGGGACAAGTTTTAATGAGCAGTTCTTC.

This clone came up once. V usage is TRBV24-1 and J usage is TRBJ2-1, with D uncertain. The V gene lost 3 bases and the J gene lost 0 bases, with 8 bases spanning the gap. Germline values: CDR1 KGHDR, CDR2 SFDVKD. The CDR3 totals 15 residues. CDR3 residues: CATSDVVSSYNEQFF. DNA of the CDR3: TGTGCCACCAGTGATGTAGTGAGCTCCTACAATGAGCAGTTCTTC.

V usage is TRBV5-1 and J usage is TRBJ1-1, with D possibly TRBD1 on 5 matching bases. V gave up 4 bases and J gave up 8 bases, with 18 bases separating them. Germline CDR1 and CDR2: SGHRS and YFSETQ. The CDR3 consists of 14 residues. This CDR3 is CASSTGGSEVEAFF. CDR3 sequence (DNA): TGCGCCAGCAGCACCGGGGGATCGGAGGTAGAAGCTTTCTTT.

CDR3 in amino acids: CASSPLRGGSSYNSPLHF. DNA for the CDR3: TGTGCCAGCAGTCCTCTACGTGGAGGGAGCTCCTATAATTCACCCCTCCACTTT. The chain uses TRBV6-6 and TRBJ1-6; D unresolved. CDR1 and CDR2 from the germline V gene are MNHNY and SVGAGI (reference sequence). CDR3 length equals 18 residues. Trimming shortened V by 5 bases and J by 0 bases, and 17 bases separated the two germline ends.

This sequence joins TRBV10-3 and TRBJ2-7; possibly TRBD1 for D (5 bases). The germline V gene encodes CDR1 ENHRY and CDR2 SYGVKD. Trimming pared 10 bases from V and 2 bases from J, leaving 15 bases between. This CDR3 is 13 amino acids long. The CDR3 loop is CATKPTGAYEQYF. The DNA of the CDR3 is TGTGCCACCAAACCAACAGGCGCCTACGAGCAGTACTTC.

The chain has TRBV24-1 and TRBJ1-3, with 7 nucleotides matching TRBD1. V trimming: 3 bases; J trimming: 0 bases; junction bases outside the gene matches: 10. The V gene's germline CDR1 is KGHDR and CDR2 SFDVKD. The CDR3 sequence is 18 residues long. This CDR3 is CATSDDRADESSGNTIYF. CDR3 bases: TGTGCCACCAGTGATGACAGGGCCGACGAGAGCTCTGGAAACACCATATATTTT.

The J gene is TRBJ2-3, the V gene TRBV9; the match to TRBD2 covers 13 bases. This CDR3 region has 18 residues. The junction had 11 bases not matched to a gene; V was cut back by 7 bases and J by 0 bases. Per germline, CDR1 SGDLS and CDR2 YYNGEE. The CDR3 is CASGGLAGVVGSTDTQYF. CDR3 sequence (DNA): TGTGCCAGCGGCGGACTAGCGGGAGTGGTCGGGAGCACAGATACGCAGTATTTT.

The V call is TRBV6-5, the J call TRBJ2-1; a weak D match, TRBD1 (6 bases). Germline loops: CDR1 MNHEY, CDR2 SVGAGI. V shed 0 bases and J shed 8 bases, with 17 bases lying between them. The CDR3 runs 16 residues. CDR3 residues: CASSYSPGHLIDEQFF. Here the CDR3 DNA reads TGTGCCAGCAGTTACTCCCCGGGACACCTCATTGATGAGCAGTTCTTC.

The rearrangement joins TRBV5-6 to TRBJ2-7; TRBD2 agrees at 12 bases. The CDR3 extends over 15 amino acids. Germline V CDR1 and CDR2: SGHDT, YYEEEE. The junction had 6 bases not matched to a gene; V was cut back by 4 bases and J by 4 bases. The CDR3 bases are TGTGCCAGCAGCCCATCGACTAGCGGGAGTTACGAGCAGTACGTC. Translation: CASSPSTSGSYEQYV.

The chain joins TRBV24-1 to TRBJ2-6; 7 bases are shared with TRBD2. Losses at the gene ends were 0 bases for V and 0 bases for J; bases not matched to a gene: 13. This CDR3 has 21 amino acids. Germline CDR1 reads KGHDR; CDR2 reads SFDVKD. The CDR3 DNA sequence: TGTGCCACCAGTGATTTGCTGTCGAAGCGGGACGCCATCTCTGGGGCCAACGTCCTGACTTTC. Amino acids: CATSDLLSKRDAISGANVLTF.

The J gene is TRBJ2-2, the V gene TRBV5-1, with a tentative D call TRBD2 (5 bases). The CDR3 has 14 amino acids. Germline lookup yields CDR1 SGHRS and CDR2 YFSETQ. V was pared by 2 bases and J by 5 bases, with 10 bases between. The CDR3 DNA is TGCGCCAGCAGCTTTGGCGGGCTAACCGGGGAGCTGTTTTTT. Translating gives CASSFGGLTGELFF.

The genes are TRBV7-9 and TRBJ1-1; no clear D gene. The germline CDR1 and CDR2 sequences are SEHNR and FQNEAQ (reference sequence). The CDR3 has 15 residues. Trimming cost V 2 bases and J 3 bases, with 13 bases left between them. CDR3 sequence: CASSLLGERDTEAFF. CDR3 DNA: TGTGCCAGCAGCTTACTCGGGGAGCGGGACACTGAAGCTTTCTTT.

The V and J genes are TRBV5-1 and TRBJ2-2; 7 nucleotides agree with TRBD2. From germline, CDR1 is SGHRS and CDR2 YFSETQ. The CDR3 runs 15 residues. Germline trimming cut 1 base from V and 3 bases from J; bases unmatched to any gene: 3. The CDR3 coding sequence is TGCGCCAGCAGCTTGAGGAGCGGGGACACCGGGGAGCTGTTTTTT. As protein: CASSLRSGDTGELFF. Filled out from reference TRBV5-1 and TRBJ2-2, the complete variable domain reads KAGVTQTPRYLIKTRGQQVTLSCSPISGHRSVSWYQQTPGQGLQFLFEYFSETQRNKGNFPGRFSGRQFSNSRSEMNVSTLELGDSALYLCASSLRSGDTGELFFGEGSRLTVL.

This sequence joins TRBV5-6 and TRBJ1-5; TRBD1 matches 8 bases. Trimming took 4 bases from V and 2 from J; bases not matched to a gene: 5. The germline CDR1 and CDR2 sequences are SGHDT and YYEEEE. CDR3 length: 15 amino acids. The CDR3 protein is CASSVGQGRNQPQHF. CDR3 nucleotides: TGTGCCAGCAGCGTCGGACAGGGTCGCAATCAGCCCCAGCATTTT. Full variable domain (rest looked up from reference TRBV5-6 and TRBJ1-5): DAGVTQSPTHLIKTRGQQVTLRCSPKSGHDTVSWYQQALGQGPQFIFQYYEEEERQRGNFPDRFSGHQFPNYSSELNVNALLLGDSALYLCASSVGQGRNQPQHFGDGTRLSIL.